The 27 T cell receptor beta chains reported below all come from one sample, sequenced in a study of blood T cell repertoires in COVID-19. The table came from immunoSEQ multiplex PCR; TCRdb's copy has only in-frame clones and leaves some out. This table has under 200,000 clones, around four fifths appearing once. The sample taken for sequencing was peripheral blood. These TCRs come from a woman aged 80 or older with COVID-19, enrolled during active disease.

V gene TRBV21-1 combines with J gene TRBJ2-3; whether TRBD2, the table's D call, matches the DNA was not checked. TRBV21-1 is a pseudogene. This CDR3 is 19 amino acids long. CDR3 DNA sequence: TGTGCCAGCATCCAAAAGATGGAGCGCAGCCCGTCTAGCACAGATACGCAGTATTTT. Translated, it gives CASIQKMERSPSSTDTQYF.

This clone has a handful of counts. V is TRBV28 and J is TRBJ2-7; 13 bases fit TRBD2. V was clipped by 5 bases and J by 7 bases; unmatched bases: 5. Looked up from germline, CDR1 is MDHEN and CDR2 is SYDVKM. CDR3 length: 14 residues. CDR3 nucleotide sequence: TGTGCCAGCAGTCCGACTAGCGGGGGGTGGGAGCAGTACTTC. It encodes CASSPTSGGWEQYF.

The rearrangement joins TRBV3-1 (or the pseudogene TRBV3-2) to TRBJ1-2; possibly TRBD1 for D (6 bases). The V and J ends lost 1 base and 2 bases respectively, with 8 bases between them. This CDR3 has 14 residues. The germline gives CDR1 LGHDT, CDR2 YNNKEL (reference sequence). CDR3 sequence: CASSQVQGNYGYTF. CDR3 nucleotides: TGTGCCAGCAGCCAAGTGCAGGGGAACTATGGCTACACCTTC.

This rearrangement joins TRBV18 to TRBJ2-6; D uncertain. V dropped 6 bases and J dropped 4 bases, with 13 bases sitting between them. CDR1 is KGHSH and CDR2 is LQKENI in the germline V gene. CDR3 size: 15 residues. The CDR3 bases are TGTGCCAGCTCGTCCAGGTCCGTGGGGGCCAACGTCCTGACTTTC. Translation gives CASSSRSVGANVLTF.

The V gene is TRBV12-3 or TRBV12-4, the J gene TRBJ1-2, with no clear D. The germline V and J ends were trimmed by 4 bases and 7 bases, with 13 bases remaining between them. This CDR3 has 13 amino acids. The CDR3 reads CASSWAAGSGYTF. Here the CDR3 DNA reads TGTGCCAGCAGTTGGGCAGCTGGCTCTGGCTACACCTTC.

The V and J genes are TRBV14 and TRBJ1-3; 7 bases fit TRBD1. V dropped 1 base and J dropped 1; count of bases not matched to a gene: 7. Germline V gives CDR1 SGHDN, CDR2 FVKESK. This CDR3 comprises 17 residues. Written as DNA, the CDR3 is TGTGCCAGCAGCCAAGGCCCGGGACAGACTTCTGGAAACACCATATATTTT. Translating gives CASSQGPGQTSGNTIYF. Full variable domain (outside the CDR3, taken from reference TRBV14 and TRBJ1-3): EAGVTQFPSHSVIEKGQTVTLRCDPISGHDNLYWYRRVMGKEIKFLLHFVKESKQDESGMPNNRFLAERTGGTYSTLKVQPAELEDSGVYFCASSQGPGQTSGNTIYFGEGSWLTVV.

Here the CDR3 DNA reads TGTGCCAGCAGCTCGGGGGGTGTGTTTGCCCTCCACTTT. Amino acids: CASSSGGVFALHF. This sequence joins TRBV5-6 and TRBJ1-6, with a tentative D call TRBD1 (5 bases). This CDR3 is built from 13 residues. Germline CDR1 reads SGHDT; CDR2 reads YYEEEE. The V end lost 3 bases, the J end lost 14 bases, and 15 bases lay between the germline ends.

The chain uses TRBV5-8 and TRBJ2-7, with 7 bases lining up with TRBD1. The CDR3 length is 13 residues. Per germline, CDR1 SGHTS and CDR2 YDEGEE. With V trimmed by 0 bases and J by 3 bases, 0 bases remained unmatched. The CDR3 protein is CASSLDRGYEQYF. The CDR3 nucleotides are TGTGCCAGCAGCTTGGACAGGGGCTACGAGCAGTACTTC.

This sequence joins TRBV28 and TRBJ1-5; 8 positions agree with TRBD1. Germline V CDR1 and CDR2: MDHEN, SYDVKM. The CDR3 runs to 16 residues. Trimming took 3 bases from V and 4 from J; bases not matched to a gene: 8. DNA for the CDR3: TGTGCCAGCAGTTTCATAGGACAGGGTCTTAATCAGCCCCAGCATTTT. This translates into CASSFIGQGLNQPQHF.

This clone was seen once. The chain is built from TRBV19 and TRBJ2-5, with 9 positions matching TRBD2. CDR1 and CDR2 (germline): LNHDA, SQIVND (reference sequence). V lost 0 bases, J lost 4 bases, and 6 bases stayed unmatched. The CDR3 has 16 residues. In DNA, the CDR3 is TGTGCCAGTAGTATAGATCATAGCGGGGGCCTAGAGACCCAGTACTTC. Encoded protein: CASSIDHSGGLETQYF.

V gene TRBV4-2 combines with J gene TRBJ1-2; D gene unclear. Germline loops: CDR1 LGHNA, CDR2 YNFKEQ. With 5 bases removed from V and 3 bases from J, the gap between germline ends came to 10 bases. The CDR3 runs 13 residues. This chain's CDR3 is CASSEGLDYGYTF. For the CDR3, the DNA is TGTGCCAGCAGCGAAGGTCTAGACTATGGCTACACCTTC.

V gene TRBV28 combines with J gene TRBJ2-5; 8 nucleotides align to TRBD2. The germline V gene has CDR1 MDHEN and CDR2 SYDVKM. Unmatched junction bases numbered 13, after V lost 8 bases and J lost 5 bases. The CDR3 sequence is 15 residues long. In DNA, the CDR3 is TGTGCCAGCGATTCCCAAGGACTAGCTGGGGAGACCCAGTACTTC. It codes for CASDSQGLAGETQYF.

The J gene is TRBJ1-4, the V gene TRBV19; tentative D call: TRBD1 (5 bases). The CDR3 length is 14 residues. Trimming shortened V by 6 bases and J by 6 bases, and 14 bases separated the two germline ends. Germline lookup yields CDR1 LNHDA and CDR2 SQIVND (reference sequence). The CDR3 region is CASRIREGDEKLFF. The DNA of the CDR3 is TGTGCCAGTAGGATCAGGGAGGGTGATGAAAAACTGTTTTTT.

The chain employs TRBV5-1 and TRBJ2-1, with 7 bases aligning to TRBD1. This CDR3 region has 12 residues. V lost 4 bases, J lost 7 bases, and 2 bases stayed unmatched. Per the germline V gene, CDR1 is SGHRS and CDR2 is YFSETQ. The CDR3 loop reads CASSLQGNEQFF. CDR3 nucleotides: TGCGCCAGCAGCCTACAGGGGAATGAGCAGTTCTTC.

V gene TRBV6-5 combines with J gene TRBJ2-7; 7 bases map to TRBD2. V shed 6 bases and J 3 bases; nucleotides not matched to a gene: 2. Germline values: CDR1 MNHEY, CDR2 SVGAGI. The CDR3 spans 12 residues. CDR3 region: CASRWGGYEQYF. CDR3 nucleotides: TGTGCCAGCAGATGGGGGGGCTACGAGCAGTACTTC.

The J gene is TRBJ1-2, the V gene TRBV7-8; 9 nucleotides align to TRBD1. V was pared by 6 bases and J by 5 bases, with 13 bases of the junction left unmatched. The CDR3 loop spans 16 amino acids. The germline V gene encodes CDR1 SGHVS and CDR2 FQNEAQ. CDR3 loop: CASRQGAGVSVYGYTF. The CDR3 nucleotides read TGTGCCAGCAGACAGGGGGCAGGGGTGTCGGTTTATGGCTACACCTTC. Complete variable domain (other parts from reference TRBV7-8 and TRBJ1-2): GAGVSQSPRYKVAKRGQDVALRCDPISGHVSLFWYQQALGQGPEFLTYFQNEAQLDKSGLPSDRFFAERPEGSVSTLKIQRTQQEDSAVYLCASRQGAGVSVYGYTFGSGTRLTVV.

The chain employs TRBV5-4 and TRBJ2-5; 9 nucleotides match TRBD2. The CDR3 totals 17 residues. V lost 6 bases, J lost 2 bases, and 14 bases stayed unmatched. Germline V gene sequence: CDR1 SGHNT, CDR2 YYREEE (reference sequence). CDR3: CASTPGSSGGFQETQYF. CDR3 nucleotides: TGTGCCAGCACCCCCGGGTCGAGCGGGGGGTTTCAAGAGACCCAGTACTTC. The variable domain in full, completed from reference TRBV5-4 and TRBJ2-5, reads ETGVTQSPTHLIKTRGQQVTLRCSSQSGHNTVSWYQQALGQGPQFIFQYYREEENGRGNFPPRFSGLQFPNYSSELNVNALELDDSALYLCASTPGSSGGFQETQYFGPGTRLLVL.

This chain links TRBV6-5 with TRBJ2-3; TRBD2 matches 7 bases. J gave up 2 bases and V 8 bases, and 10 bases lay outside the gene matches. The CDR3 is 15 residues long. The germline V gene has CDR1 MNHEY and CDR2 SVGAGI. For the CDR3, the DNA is TGTGCCAGCGCAAATCCTAGCGGAGTCACAGATACGCAGTATTTT. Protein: CASANPSGVTDTQYF.

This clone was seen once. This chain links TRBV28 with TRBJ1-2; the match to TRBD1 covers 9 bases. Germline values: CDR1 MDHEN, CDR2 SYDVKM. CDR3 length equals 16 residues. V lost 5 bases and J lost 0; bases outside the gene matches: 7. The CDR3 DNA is TGTGCCAGCAGTCCATCGGGACAGGGAGCTAACTATGGCTACACCTTC. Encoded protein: CASSPSGQGANYGYTF.

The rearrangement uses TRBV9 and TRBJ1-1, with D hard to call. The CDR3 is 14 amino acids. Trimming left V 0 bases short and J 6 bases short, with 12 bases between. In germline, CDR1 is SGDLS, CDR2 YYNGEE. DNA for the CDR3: TGTGCCAGCAGCGTAGCGGTTGGGAGCGCTGAAGCTTTCTTT. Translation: CASSVAVGSAEAFF.

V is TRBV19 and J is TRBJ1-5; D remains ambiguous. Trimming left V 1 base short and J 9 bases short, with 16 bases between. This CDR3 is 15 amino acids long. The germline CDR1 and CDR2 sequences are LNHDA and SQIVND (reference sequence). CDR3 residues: CASSIGSGPQWPQHF. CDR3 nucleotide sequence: TGTGCCAGTAGTATAGGATCAGGTCCCCAATGGCCCCAGCATTTT.

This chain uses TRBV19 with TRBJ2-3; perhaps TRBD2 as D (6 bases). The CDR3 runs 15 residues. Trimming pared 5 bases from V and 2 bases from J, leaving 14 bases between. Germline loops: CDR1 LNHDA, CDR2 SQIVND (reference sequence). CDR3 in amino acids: CASSYVSGVTDTQYF. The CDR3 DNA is TGTGCCAGTAGTTACGTTAGCGGTGTCACAGATACGCAGTATTTT.

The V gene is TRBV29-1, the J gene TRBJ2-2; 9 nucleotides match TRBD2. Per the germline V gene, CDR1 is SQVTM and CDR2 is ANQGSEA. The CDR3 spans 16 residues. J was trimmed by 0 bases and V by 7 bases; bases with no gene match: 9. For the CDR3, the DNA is TGCAGCGCATCAGCGGGGGGCCTCACGAACACCGGGGAGCTGTTTTTT. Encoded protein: CSASAGGLTNTGELFF.

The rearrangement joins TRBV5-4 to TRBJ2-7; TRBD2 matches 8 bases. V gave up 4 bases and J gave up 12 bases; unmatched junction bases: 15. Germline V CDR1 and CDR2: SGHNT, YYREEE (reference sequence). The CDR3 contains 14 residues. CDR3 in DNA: TGTGCCAGCAGCCCCCCGGGAGGGCGCGACTCGATGTACTTC. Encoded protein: CASSPPGGRDSMYF.

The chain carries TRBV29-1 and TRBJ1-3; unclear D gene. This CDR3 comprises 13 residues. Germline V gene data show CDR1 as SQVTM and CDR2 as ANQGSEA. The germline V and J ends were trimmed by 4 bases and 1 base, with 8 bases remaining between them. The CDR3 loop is CSVGGNSGNTIYF. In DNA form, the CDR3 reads TGCAGCGTTGGCGGTAATTCTGGAAACACCATATATTTT.

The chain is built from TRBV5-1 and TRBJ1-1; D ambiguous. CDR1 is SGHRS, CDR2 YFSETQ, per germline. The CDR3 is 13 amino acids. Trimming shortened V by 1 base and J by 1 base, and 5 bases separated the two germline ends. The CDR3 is CASSLNRNTEAFF. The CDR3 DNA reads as TGCGCCAGCAGCTTGAATAGGAACACTGAAGCTTTCTTT.

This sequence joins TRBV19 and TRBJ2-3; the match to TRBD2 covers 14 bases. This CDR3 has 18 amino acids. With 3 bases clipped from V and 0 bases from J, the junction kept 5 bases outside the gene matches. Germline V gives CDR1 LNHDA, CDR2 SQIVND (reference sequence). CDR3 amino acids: CASSMTSGRARSTDTQYF. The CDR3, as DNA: TGTGCCAGTAGTATGACTAGCGGGAGGGCCCGGAGCACAGATACGCAGTATTTT.